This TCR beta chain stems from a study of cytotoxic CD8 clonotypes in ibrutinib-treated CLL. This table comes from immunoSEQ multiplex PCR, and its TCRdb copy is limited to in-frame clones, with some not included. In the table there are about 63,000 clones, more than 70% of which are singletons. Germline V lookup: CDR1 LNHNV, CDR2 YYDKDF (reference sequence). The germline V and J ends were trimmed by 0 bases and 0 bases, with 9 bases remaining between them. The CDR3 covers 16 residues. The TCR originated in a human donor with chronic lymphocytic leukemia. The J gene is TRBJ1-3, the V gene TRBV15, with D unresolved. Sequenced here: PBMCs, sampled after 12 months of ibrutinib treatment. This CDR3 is CATSRDGLGSGNTIYF. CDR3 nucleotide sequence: TGTGCCACCAGCAGAGACGGGTTGGGCTCTGGAAACACCATATATTTT.